These 2 T cell receptor beta chains originate from one sample sequenced in a study of blood T cell repertoires in COVID-19. The data were produced by immunoSEQ multiplex PCR, yet TCRdb's version contains in-frame clones alone and is incomplete. The sample includes about 71,000 clones, approximately 90% seen only once; the top ten take 2%. Material: peripheral blood. These receptors were taken from a man between 25 and 39 years old with acute or convalescent COVID-19.

The chain is built from TRBV7-6 and TRBJ2-1; 8 positions agree with TRBD1. In germline, CDR1 is SGHVS, CDR2 FNYEAQ. The CDR3 is 17 residues long. The trim removed 3 bases at V and 2 bases at J, leaving 9 bases unmatched. The CDR3 spells CASSFLGQGATYNEQFF. CDR3 sequence (DNA): TGTGCCAGCAGCTTTTTAGGACAGGGAGCGACCTACAATGAGCAGTTCTTC. The full variable domain, its missing parts supplied by reference TRBV7-6 and TRBJ2-1, is GAGVSQSPRYKVTKRGQDVALRCDPISGHVSLYWYRQALGQGPEFLTYFNYEAQQDKSGLPNDRFSAERPEGSISTLTIQRTEQRDSAMYRCASSFLGQGATYNEQFFGPGTRLTVL.

The chain combines TRBV29-1 with TRBJ2-5; 9 bases agree with TRBD1. The V and J ends lost 6 bases and 5 bases, in that order; junction bases with no gene match: 4. Germline CDR1 is SQVTM and CDR2 is ANQGSEA. The CDR3 contains 12 residues. CDR3 sequence reads: CSVRDRDETQYF. The CDR3 bases are TGCAGCGTACGGGACAGGGACGAGACCCAGTACTTC. Variable domain in full (rest from reference TRBV29-1 and TRBJ2-5): SAVISQKPSRDICQRGTSLTIQCQVDSQVTMMFWYRQQPGQSLTLIATANQGSEATYESGFVIDKFPISRPNLTFSTLTVSNMSPEDSSIYLCSVRDRDETQYFGPGTRLLVL.